Shown below are 18 T cell receptor beta chains from a single sample sequenced in a study of T-cell memory formation after mild COVID-19. TCRdb analysed the 5' RACE reads with MiXCR anew, one entry per CDR3 protein. The data show 350,000 to 500,000 distinct CDR3 sequences, under 25% seen once. The specimen sequenced was PBMCs or a T cell subset sorted from them (not recorded which). Receptors were obtained from an adult woman who had mild COVID-19 (a few samples of this study predate the infection). Cell type and time point are not known.

This clonotype has more than one count but fewer than ten. The gene calls are TRBV12-3 or TRBV12-4 and TRBJ1-1; D is possibly TRBD1 (6 bases). With 2 bases removed from V and 3 bases from J, the gap between germline ends came to 19 bases. This CDR3 spans 17 amino acids. The CDR3 coding sequence is TGTGCCAGCAGTTTAAGATCGGCAGGGCCAGGGGACACTGAAGCTTTCTTT. It encodes CASSLRSAGPGDTEAFF.

This chain links TRBV14 with TRBJ1-2; 7 nucleotides align to TRBD1. The ends lost 0 bases at V and 4 bases at J; junction bases unmatched: 5. Germline values: CDR1 SGHDN, CDR2 FVKESK. This CDR3 is built from 15 residues. CDR3 protein: CASSQDPRGLYGYTF. Written as DNA, the CDR3 is TGTGCCAGCAGCCAAGATCCGAGGGGGCTCTATGGCTACACCTTC.

The chain employs TRBV19 and TRBJ2-5; D not certain. Germline V gives CDR1 LNHDA, CDR2 SQIVND (reference sequence). Between the trimmed V and J ends, which lost 4 bases and 6 bases, there was a span of 18 bases. The length of the CDR3 is 15 residues. The CDR3 reads CASSTSSWYEQTQYF. CDR3 coding DNA: TGTGCCAGTAGTACGAGCTCTTGGTACGAACAGACCCAGTACTTC.

This clonotype was observed a few times. The rearrangement joins TRBV7-3 to TRBJ2-5; 9 bases line up with TRBD2. Germline V lookup: CDR1 SGHTA, CDR2 FQGTGA. This CDR3 has 14 residues. J gave up 4 bases and V 3 bases, and 3 bases lay outside the gene matches. The CDR3 sequence: CASSFSSGAETQYF. CDR3 nucleotide sequence: TGTGCCAGCAGCTTCTCTAGCGGGGCAGAGACCCAGTACTTC.

The gene calls are TRBV20-1 and TRBJ1-1; 7 bases line up with TRBD1. CDR3 length: 13 residues. Losses at the gene ends were 0 bases for V and 13 bases for J; bases not matched to a gene: 11. Germline V CDR1 and CDR2: DFQATT, SNEGSKA (reference sequence). In DNA, the CDR3 is TGCAGTGCTAGAGATGGTAGAACAGGGGATGGTTTCTTT. It yields the protein CSARDGRTGDGFF.

The chain recombines TRBV20-1 with TRBJ1-2, with TRBD1 identical over 9 bases. V shed 3 bases, J shed 7 bases, and the junction held 9 bases outside the gene matches. The CDR3 has 14 residues. CDR1 DFQATT and CDR2 SNEGSKA come from the germline V gene (reference sequence). CDR3 coding DNA: TGCAGTGCTAGCACTCCCGGGACAGGGTTTGGCTACACCTTC. It yields the protein CSASTPGTGFGYTF.

The sample holds a few counts of this clonotype. This rearrangement joins TRBV12-3 or TRBV12-4 to TRBJ1-2; TRBD1 matches at 8 bases. V lost 3 bases, J lost 4 bases, and 4 bases stayed unmatched. The length of the CDR3 is 14 residues. CDR3 in DNA: TGTGCCAGCAGTTTCAGGGGGCTTAGCTATGGCTACACCTTC. Translating gives CASSFRGLSYGYTF.

In its sample, this clonotype was seen a few times. V gene TRBV29-1 combines with J gene TRBJ2-7; TRBD1 aligns across 8 bases. After removal of 5 bases from V and 5 bases from J, the junction contained 11 bases not matched to a gene. The CDR3 covers 14 residues. Germline V gene lookup returns CDR1 SQVTM and CDR2 ANQGSEA. Here the CDR3 DNA reads TGCAGCGTTCTAGGACAGGGTGGGGGTAACGAGCAGTACTTC. Translating gives CSVLGQGGGNEQYF.

This clonotype was picked up a small number of times. V and J are TRBV5-5 and TRBJ2-7; TRBD1 might be the D (5 bases). Trimming cost V 4 bases and J 6 bases, with 17 bases left between them. The CDR3 is 14 residues long. Germline V gene data show CDR1 as SGHKS and CDR2 as YYEKEE (reference sequence). The CDR3 sequence is CASSTLTGSGEQYF. The DNA for the CDR3 is TGTGCCAGCAGCACACTTACAGGTTCCGGCGAGCAGTACTTC. Full variable domain (remainder filled in from reference TRBV5-5 and TRBJ2-7): DAGVTQSPTHLIKTRGQQVTLRCSPISGHKSVSWYQQVLGQGPQFIFQYYEKEERGRGNFPDRFSARQFPNYSSELNVNALLLGDSALYLCASSTLTGSGEQYFGPGTRLTVT.

There are a few counts of this clonotype. V and J are TRBV6-5 and TRBJ2-5; D not certain. The CDR3 runs to 15 residues. Germline assignment: CDR1 MNHEY and CDR2 SVGAGI. V was shortened by 2 bases and J by 0 bases, with 10 bases between the two germline ends. The chain's CDR3 is CASSYGLVNQETQYF. For the CDR3, the DNA is TGTGCCAGCAGTTACGGGTTGGTAAACCAAGAGACCCAGTACTTC.

This clonotype came up a few times. This chain joins TRBV12-3 or TRBV12-4 and TRBJ2-7, with a weak D call TRBD1 (6 bases). CDR3 length: 14 amino acids. V dropped 3 bases and J dropped 3 bases, with 12 bases sitting between them. CDR3 sequence (DNA): TGTGCCAGCAGTTTGCAGGGGATACGCTACGAGCAGTACTTC. This translates into CASSLQGIRYEQYF.

The rearrangement links TRBV15 to TRBJ1-3; a weak D match, TRBD1 (5 bases). Germline assignment: CDR1 LNHNV and CDR2 YYDKDF (reference sequence). With 8 bases removed from V and 0 bases from J, the gap between germline ends came to 11 bases. The CDR3 is 14 residues long. CDR3 sequence (DNA): TGTGCCACCGCGGGACCCCACTCTGGAAACACCATATATTTT. Residues: CATAGPHSGNTIYF.

The sample holds a few counts of this clonotype. V gene TRBV7-2 combines with J gene TRBJ2-7, with a possible D match to TRBD2 (5 bases). Germline V gene sequence: CDR1 SGHTA, CDR2 FQGNSA. The CDR3 runs to 15 residues. The V and J ends lost 5 bases and 2 bases respectively, with 16 bases between them. The CDR3 protein is CASSPPSQRTYEQYF. CDR3 bases: TGTGCCAGCAGCCCCCCGAGCCAGCGGACCTACGAGCAGTACTTC.

CDR3 coding DNA: TGTGCCAGCAGTTTTAGCGGGGGGCCGAACACCGGGGAGCTGTTTTTT. It translates to CASSFSGGPNTGELFF. The chain recombines TRBV12-3 or TRBV12-4 with TRBJ2-2; the match to TRBD2 covers 10 bases. J gave up 0 bases and V 3 bases, and 1 base lay outside the gene matches. CDR3 length: 16 amino acids.

This clonotype has at least ten counts. The rearrangement joins TRBV5-1 to TRBJ2-5, with 8 nucleotides matching TRBD1. Germline CDR1 reads SGHRS; CDR2 reads YFSETQ. With 0 bases clipped from V and 2 bases from J, the junction kept 0 bases outside the gene matches. CDR3 length: 14 amino acids. The CDR3 region has the DNA TGCGCCAGCAGCTTGGGACAGGGGCAAGAGACCCAGTACTTC. It encodes CASSLGQGQETQYF.

This rearrangement joins TRBV12-3 or TRBV12-4 to TRBJ2-7; D is possibly TRBD1 or TRBD2 (5 bases each). Trimming cost V 3 bases and J 9 bases, with 12 bases left between them. There are 12 residues in the CDR3. DNA for the CDR3: TGTGCCAGCAGTTTGGGGACGATAGTGCAGTACTTC. It is translated as CASSLGTIVQYF.

CDR3 region: CSVRSSYGYTF. In DNA, the CDR3 is TGCAGCGTTCGCTCGAGCTATGGCTACACCTTC. The chain carries TRBV29-1 and TRBJ1-2; D is undetermined. The germline V and J ends were trimmed by 5 bases and 4 bases, with 8 bases remaining between them. Germline values: CDR1 SQVTM, CDR2 ANQGSEA. The CDR3 totals 11 residues.

The chain employs TRBV14 and TRBJ1-1, with D maybe TRBD1 (5 bases). The CDR3 consists of 15 residues. V was trimmed by 3 bases and J by 4 bases, leaving 15 bases between them. Germline CDR1 and CDR2: SGHDN and FVKESK. The CDR3 spells CASSHGGGKGTEAFF. CDR3 DNA sequence: TGTGCCAGCAGCCATGGCGGGGGGAAGGGCACTGAAGCTTTCTTT.